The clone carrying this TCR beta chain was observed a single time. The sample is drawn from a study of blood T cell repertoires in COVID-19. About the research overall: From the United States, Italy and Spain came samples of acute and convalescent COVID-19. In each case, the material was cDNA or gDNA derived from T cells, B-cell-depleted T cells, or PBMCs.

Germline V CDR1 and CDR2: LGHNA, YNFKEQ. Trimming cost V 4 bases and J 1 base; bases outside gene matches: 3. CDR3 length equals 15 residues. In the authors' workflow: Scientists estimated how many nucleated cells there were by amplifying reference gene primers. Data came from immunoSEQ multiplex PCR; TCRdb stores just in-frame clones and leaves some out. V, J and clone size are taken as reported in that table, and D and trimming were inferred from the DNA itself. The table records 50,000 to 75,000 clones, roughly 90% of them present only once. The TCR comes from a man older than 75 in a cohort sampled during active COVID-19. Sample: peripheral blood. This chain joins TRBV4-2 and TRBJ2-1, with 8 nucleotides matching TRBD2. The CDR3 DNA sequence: TGTGCCAGCAGCCCGACTAGCGCGTCCTACAATGAGCAGTTCTTC. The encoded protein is CASSPTSASYNEQFF.